Sequencing of this T cell receptor beta chain was carried out in a study of CD8+CD57+ T cells in acquired aplastic anemia. Turning to the study itself: DNA recovered from sorted CD4+ and CD8+ cells had a mean of approximately 3.5 ug. Healthy donor CD4+ cell samples had a mean of roughly 10 million reads.

Genomic DNA provided the template from which TCR beta VDJ and CDR3 profiles were obtained. TCRdb called the reads again in MiXCR, with one record for every CDR3 protein. This sample has some 220,000 distinct CDR3 sequences, with 30% to 40% found just once. This clonotype was counted at least ten times. Its antigen is not known. General observations from the study: Patients were compared with controls for CD8+ Simpson's diversity, and no significant difference emerged. Overlap between patients and controls comprised 25 to 30 CD8+ CDR3 sequences.

Germline V gene sequence: CDR1 LNHDA, CDR2 SQIVND (reference sequence). The CDR3 is made up of 14 amino acids. V shed 4 bases, J shed 2 bases, and the junction held 1 base outside the gene matches. Material: sorted CD4+, CD8+, or CD8+CD57+ T cells (not recorded which) from PBMCs. The chain joins TRBV19 to TRBJ1-5, with 8 positions matching TRBD1. The clonotype was recovered from a human donor in good health, serving as a control. CDR3 nucleotides: TGTGCCAGTAGTACGACAGGGGGCAATCAGCCCCAGCATTTT. Protein: CASSTTGGNQPQHF.